These 21 T cell receptor beta chains share one sample of origin, sequenced in a study of CD8+ T cells in alopecia areata. The authors extracted RNA and reverse transcribed it into cDNA as the sequencing template. Libraries were prepared by immunoSEQ multiplex PCR; TCRdb keeps only in-frame clonotypes and omits some of them. The sample shows about 94,000 clones, around three quarters of them seen only once. The sample's treatment: oral pan-JAK inhibitor, 5-10 mg twice daily. Specimen: CD8+ T cells sorted from blood, collected around week 46, from a patient treated with tofacitinib. These receptor sequences come from a human donor with alopecia areata.

The chain combines TRBV10-1 with TRBJ2-1; D ambiguous. The CDR3 runs 12 residues. Trimming stripped 2 bases from V and 7 bases from J, with 6 bases between. The V gene's germline CDR1 is WNHNN and CDR2 SYGVQD (reference sequence). This CDR3 reads CASSEGRNEQFF. DNA of the CDR3: TGCGCCAGCAGTGAGGGCAGGAATGAGCAGTTCTTC.

The genes are TRBV27 and TRBJ2-7; 9 nucleotides match TRBD1. The germline gives CDR1 MNHEY, CDR2 SMNVEV (reference sequence). The V and J ends lost 4 bases and 4 bases, in that order; junction bases with no gene match: 2. This CDR3 region has 13 residues. The CDR3 DNA reads as TGTGCCAGCAGTTGGGGACAGGGTTACGAGCAGTACTTC. Translation gives CASSWGQGYEQYF.

This sequence joins TRBV11-2 and TRBJ2-3, with 11 bases identical to TRBD2. Germline values: CDR1 SGHAT, CDR2 FQNNGV. With 4 bases clipped from V and 11 bases from J, the junction kept 14 bases outside the gene matches. The CDR3 runs 16 residues. In nucleotides, the CDR3 is TGTGCCAGCAGCTACCTGACTAGCGGGGCCCCGAGGGAGCAGTATTTT. It translates to CASSYLTSGAPREQYF.

The chain uses TRBV19 and TRBJ2-2, with D possibly matching TRBD2 (5 bases). The CDR3 is made up of 15 amino acids. The ends were cut back, 8 bases at V and 5 bases at J, with 18 bases in the middle. Germline V CDR1 and CDR2: LNHDA, SQIVND (reference sequence). As DNA, the CDR3 is TGTGCCAGTGACAACGAGGGCAGACCGACCGGGGAGCTGTTTTTT. Amino acids: CASDNEGRPTGELFF.

The chain links TRBV19 to TRBJ2-1; 11 nucleotides agree with TRBD2. Trimming at V came to 6 bases and at J to 6 bases, leaving 7 bases not matched to a gene. CDR1 is LNHDA and CDR2 is SQIVND in the germline V gene (reference sequence). The length of the CDR3 is 15 residues. CDR3: CASSQTSGIVNEQFF. The DNA for the CDR3 is TGTGCCAGTAGCCAGACTAGCGGGATTGTCAATGAGCAGTTCTTC.

This clone has a single count. The rearrangement links TRBV11-2 to TRBJ1-6, with TRBD1 matching over 7 bases. Looked up from germline, CDR1 is SGHAT and CDR2 is FQNNGV. Trimming took 5 bases from V and 7 from J; bases not matched to a gene: 11. CDR3 length equals 16 residues. The CDR3: CASSPRGGFRNSPLHF. CDR3 sequence (DNA): TGTGCCAGCAGCCCGAGAGGGGGCTTTCGAAATTCACCCCTCCACTTT.

The genes are TRBV10-3 and TRBJ1-1; possibly TRBD1 for D (5 bases). With 3 bases removed from V and 3 bases from J, the gap between germline ends came to 8 bases. Germline V gene data show CDR1 as ENHRY and CDR2 as SYGVKD. The CDR3 is 13 residues long. The CDR3 reads CAISEGVDTEAFF. CDR3 nucleotide sequence: TGTGCCATCAGTGAAGGGGTGGACACTGAAGCTTTCTTT.

The CDR3 here is CASSQGSYEQYF. CDR3 in DNA: TGTGCCAGCAGCCAGGGCAGCTACGAGCAGTACTTC. The chain uses TRBV16 and TRBJ2-7; unclear D gene. The germline gives CDR1 KGHSY, CDR2 FQNENV. The CDR3 runs to 12 residues. V lost 3 bases, J lost 3 bases, and 6 bases lay in between.

The chain has TRBV9 and TRBJ1-2; D might be TRBD1 (5 bases). The germline V gene has CDR1 SGDLS and CDR2 YYNGEE. V was trimmed by 2 bases and J by 7 bases, leaving 12 bases between them. The CDR3 spans 13 residues. The CDR3 sequence: CASSVSEGSGYTF. For the CDR3, the DNA is TGTGCCAGCAGCGTCTCAGAGGGGTCTGGCTACACCTTC.

This chain joins TRBV29-1 and TRBJ2-1, with D perhaps matching TRBD2 (6 bases). Trimming pared 1 base from V and 3 bases from J, leaving 7 bases between. Germline CDR1 is SQVTM and CDR2 is ANQGSEA. The CDR3 loop spans 13 amino acids. As DNA, the CDR3 is TGCAGCGTTGAAGGGGGGGACTACAATGAGCAGTTCTTC. Translating it yields CSVEGGDYNEQFF.

The chain combines TRBV30 with TRBJ1-1; no firm D call. Germline assignment: CDR1 GTSNPN and CDR2 SVGIG (reference sequence). The CDR3 has 12 amino acids. The V end was cut by 4 bases, the J end by 1 base, with 7 bases between. This chain's CDR3 is CAWTPTNTEAFF. The CDR3 nucleotides are TGTGCCTGGACCCCTACGAACACTGAAGCTTTCTTT. Full variable domain (missing parts from reference TRBV30 and TRBJ1-1): SQTIHQWPATLVQPVGSPLSLECTVEGTSNPNLYWYRQAAGRGLQLLFYSVGIGQISSEVPQNLSASRPQDRQFILSSKKLLLSDSGFYLCAWTPTNTEAFFGQGTRLTVV.

The V gene is TRBV27, the J gene TRBJ2-7; no definite D call. Germline V lookup: CDR1 MNHEY, CDR2 SMNVEV (reference sequence). Trimming took off 8 bases at V and 3 bases at J, with 5 bases between the two ends. The CDR3 totals 10 residues. In DNA, the CDR3 is TGTGCCAGCGGGCACTACGAGCAGTACTTC. Encoded protein: CASGHYEQYF.

This clone has more than one count but fewer than ten. J is TRBJ2-7 and V is TRBV4-3; TRBD1 might be the D (6 bases). Per the germline V gene, CDR1 is LGHNA and CDR2 is YSLEER. V was pared by 0 bases and J by 1 base, with 19 bases between. This CDR3 has 18 residues. The CDR3 region is CASSQEVSGVSLSYEQYF. The CDR3 DNA reads as TGCGCCAGCAGCCAAGAAGTGTCAGGGGTTAGTTTATCCTACGAGCAGTACTTC.

The chain has TRBV6-6 and TRBJ1-5; 12 nucleotides line up with TRBD1. V dropped 5 bases and J dropped 6; count of bases not matched to a gene: 2. CDR1 MNHNY and CDR2 SVGAGI come from the germline V gene (reference sequence). This CDR3 is built from 14 residues. This CDR3 is CASSPGQGAQPQHF. The CDR3 bases are TGTGCCAGCAGTCCGGGACAGGGGGCTCAGCCCCAGCATTTT.

The chain couples TRBV27 to TRBJ2-7; TRBD1 matches at 9 bases. V was pared by 6 bases and J by 3 bases, with 12 bases of the junction left unmatched. CDR1 and CDR2 from the germline V gene are MNHEY and SMNVEV (reference sequence). The CDR3 sequence is 16 residues long. The DNA of the CDR3 is TGTGCCAGCAGACCCGTGGCGGGACAGGGAGGCTACGAGCAGTACTTC. Amino acids: CASRPVAGQGGYEQYF.

The CDR3 coding sequence is TGCGCCAGCAGTGAGTCAGCACTCCTGACTAGGCTATATACGCAGTATTTT. This encodes CASSESALLTRLYTQYF. The chain uses TRBV10-2 and TRBJ2-3; D is possibly TRBD2 (6 bases). Germline CDR1 is WSHSY and CDR2 is SAAADI. This CDR3 region has 17 residues. V was trimmed by 0 bases and J by 7 bases, leaving 20 bases between them.

The chain joins TRBV19 to TRBJ1-2; D gene uncertain. The CDR3 runs 10 residues. Germline loops: CDR1 LNHDA, CDR2 SQIVND (reference sequence). The V end lost 10 bases, the J end lost 5 bases, and 8 bases lay between the germline ends. DNA of the CDR3: TGTGCCACCCAAATGTATGGCTACACCTTC. Its translation: CATQMYGYTF. The whole variable domain, remainder taken from reference TRBV19 and TRBJ1-2, is DGGITQSPKYLFRKEGQNVTLSCEQNLNHDAMYWYRQDPGQGLRLIYYSQIVNDFQKGDIAEGYSVSREKKESFPLTVTSAQKNPTAFYLCATQMYGYTFGSGTRLTVV.

This sequence joins TRBV7-9 and TRBJ2-7; possibly TRBD1 for D (5 bases). Per the germline V gene, CDR1 is SEHNR and CDR2 is FQNEAQ (reference sequence). The CDR3 runs to 11 residues. Trimming took 5 bases from V and 5 from J, leaving 7 bases between them. In DNA form, the CDR3 reads TGTGCCAGCAGCCCAGGGAACGAGCAGTACTTC. Its protein product is CASSPGNEQYF.

The chain employs TRBV11-2 and TRBJ2-3; 8 bases are shared with TRBD1. After removal of 4 bases from V and 4 bases from J, the junction contained 13 bases not matched to a gene. CDR1 and CDR2 from the germline V gene are SGHAT and FQNNGV. The CDR3 covers 17 residues. DNA for the CDR3: TGTGCCAGCAGCTATGGACAGGGAATGAAGTTGGCAGATACGCAGTATTTT. Translation gives CASSYGQGMKLADTQYF.

The chain combines TRBV29-1 with TRBJ1-1; D not certain. The CDR3 extends over 8 amino acids. CDR1 is SQVTM, CDR2 ANQGSEA, per germline. Trimming took 6 bases from V and 7 from J, leaving 3 bases between them. The CDR3 DNA sequence: TGCAGCGTGGGTGAAGCTTTCTTT. Amino acids: CSVGEAFF.

The rearrangement links TRBV4-3 to TRBJ2-7; 7 bases are a match to TRBD2. The germline V gene has CDR1 LGHNA and CDR2 YSLEER. V shed 3 bases, J shed 2 bases, and the junction held 13 bases outside the gene matches. This CDR3 spans 17 amino acids. The CDR3 here is CASSQGLSGGPAYEQYF. DNA for the CDR3: TGCGCCAGCAGCCAGGGCCTATCGGGGGGTCCTGCCTACGAGCAGTACTTC.